This TCR beta chain appears in the sequencing data of a study of early T cells in non-severe SARS-CoV-2 infection. Study as a whole: The sequenced material was bulk RNA from unsorted whole blood, and its chains were unpaired. Whole-study results and caveats: VDJdb-based annotation leaned toward anti-spike CD8 responses and missed private and CD4 specificities.

There are many counts of this clonotype. Its cognate antigen is unknown. As part of library construction, unique molecular identifiers were attached to individual cDNA molecules. TCRdb fed the 5' RACE reads into MiXCR, producing one record per CDR3 protein. The profile shows about 50,000 distinct CDR3 sequences, about a tenth of them singletons. Germline-derived CDR1 and CDR2 are SQVTM and ANQGSEA. The CDR3 spans 12 residues. V was pared by 4 bases and J by 7 bases, with 6 bases of the junction left unmatched. Sequenced: whole blood. This sequence originates from an adult who was a healthcare worker with PCR-confirmed SARS-CoV-2 infection or an uninfected control (not recorded which). The genes are TRBV29-1 and TRBJ1-1; 7 positions agree with TRBD1. The CDR3 is CSVGRGLGEAFF. The CDR3 region has the DNA TGCAGCGTTGGGAGGGGGCTAGGTGAAGCTTTCTTT.